These 28 T cell receptor beta chains were sequenced from one sample in a study of OX40 agonist ivuxolimab in advanced cancers. TCRdb's table, derived via immunoSEQ multiplex PCR, lists solely in-frame clones and lacks some. Of roughly 73,000 clones in the sample, 88% were seen once. Sequences were derived from CD4+ or CD8+ T cells sorted from blood, sampled in a trial of the OX40 agonist ivuxolimab. The receptors shown here come from an adult with an advanced solid tumor such as melanoma, head and neck, liver or kidney cancer.

As for this clone: This sample also contains other DNA sequences that code for the same CDR3. The rearrangement uses TRBV7-3 and TRBJ1-1, with D possibly TRBD1 on 5 matching bases. Looked up from germline, CDR1 is SGHTA and CDR2 is FQGTGA. The CDR3 consists of 14 residues. Deletions cut 5 bases from V and 1 base from J, with 11 bases between. The chain's CDR3 is CASSLGHQNTEAFF. The CDR3 DNA reads as TGTGCCAGCAGCCTTGGACACCAGAACACTGAAGCTTTCTTT. Filled out from reference TRBV7-3 and TRBJ1-1, the complete variable domain reads GAGVSQTPSNKVTEKGKYVELRCDPISGHTALYWYRQSLGQGPEFLIYFQGTGAADDSGLPNDRFFAVRPEGSVSTLKIQRTERGDSAVYLCASSLGHQNTEAFFGQGTRLTVV.

The chain recombines TRBV9 with TRBJ2-3; 13 bases line up with TRBD2. Looked up from germline, CDR1 is SGDLS and CDR2 is YYNGEE. The V segment lost 4 bases and the J segment 4 bases; nucleotides outside the gene matches: 6. The CDR3 spans 16 residues. The CDR3 region is CASSLGLAGVSDTQYF. The CDR3 DNA sequence: TGTGCCAGCAGCCTTGGACTAGCGGGAGTCTCAGATACGCAGTATTTT.

The chain links TRBV28 to TRBJ2-7; 13 bases match TRBD2. CDR3 size: 15 residues. The V and J ends lost 5 bases and 3 bases, in that order; junction bases with no gene match: 4. The germline V gene has CDR1 MDHEN and CDR2 SYDVKM. CDR3 sequence: CASSETSGGRYEQYF. CDR3 coding DNA: TGTGCCAGCAGTGAGACTAGCGGGGGGCGCTACGAGCAGTACTTC.

The V call is TRBV5-1, the J call TRBJ2-3; 11 positions agree with TRBD2. The ends lost 4 bases at V and 5 bases at J; junction bases unmatched: 9. CDR3 length: 16 residues. Germline V CDR1 and CDR2: SGHRS, YFSETQ. The CDR3 DNA sequence: TGCGCCAGCAGCCTATTTAGCGGGAGGGCCGGAGATACGCAGTATTTT. As protein: CASSLFSGRAGDTQYF.

The V call is TRBV6-1, the J call TRBJ1-1; 9 bases fit TRBD1. J gave up 4 bases and V 3 bases, and 6 bases lay outside the gene matches. Germline CDR1 and CDR2: MNHNS and SASEGT. This CDR3 contains 15 residues. The CDR3 reads CASSDYRTGVTEAFF. CDR3 nucleotides: TGTGCCAGCAGTGACTATCGGACAGGGGTCACTGAAGCTTTCTTT.

V is TRBV4-1 and J is TRBJ2-7; 11 nucleotides match TRBD2. Germline V gene lookup returns CDR1 MGHRA and CDR2 YSYEKL. The ends lost 3 bases at V and 3 bases at J; junction bases unmatched: 4. The CDR3 contains 15 residues. CDR3: CASSHELAGDYEQYF. CDR3 DNA sequence: TGCGCCAGCAGCCATGAACTAGCGGGGGACTACGAGCAGTACTTC.

The chain couples TRBV6-6 to TRBJ1-6; D uncertain. Trimming shortened V by 2 bases and J by 7 bases, and 12 bases separated the two germline ends. The CDR3 has 15 amino acids. CDR1 and CDR2 from the germline V gene are MNHNY and SVGAGI (reference sequence). The CDR3 region has the DNA TGTGCCAGCAGTTACGGGCAGTCCTTGAATTCACCCCTCCACTTT. This sequence encodes CASSYGQSLNSPLHF.

This clone has only one observation. The chain employs TRBV19 and TRBJ2-1, with 8 bases that match TRBD2. V gave up 2 bases and J gave up 7 bases; unmatched junction bases: 4. Germline CDR1 and CDR2: LNHDA and SQIVND (reference sequence). The CDR3 runs to 14 residues. CDR3 sequence reads: CASSIRRGANEQFF. CDR3 in DNA: TGTGCCAGTAGTATACGGCGGGGGGCAAATGAGCAGTTCTTC.

The V gene is TRBV5-4, the J gene TRBJ2-3; no definite D call. V lost 2 bases to trimming and J lost 1 base, with 5 bases between them. This CDR3 comprises 13 residues. Germline-derived CDR1 and CDR2 are SGHNT and YYREEE (reference sequence). This CDR3 reads CASSFTGTDTQYF. CDR3 bases: TGTGCCAGCAGCTTTACGGGCACAGATACGCAGTATTTT. Supplemented by reference TRBV5-4 and TRBJ2-3, the full variable domain reads ETGVTQSPTHLIKTRGQQVTLRCSSQSGHNTVSWYQQALGQGPQFIFQYYREEENGRGNFPPRFSGLQFPNYSSELNVNALELDDSALYLCASSFTGTDTQYFGPGTRLTVL.

The chain couples TRBV27 to TRBJ1-2, with 10 bases that match TRBD1. This CDR3 comprises 14 residues. In germline, CDR1 is MNHEY, CDR2 SMNVEV (reference sequence). V lost 3 bases and J lost 6; bases outside the gene matches: 4. CDR3 in amino acids: CASSFDRGLDGYTF. CDR3 in DNA: TGTGCCAGCAGTTTCGACAGGGGGCTGGATGGCTACACCTTC.

The chain carries TRBV5-4 and TRBJ2-3, with a possible D match to TRBD1 (5 bases). CDR1 and CDR2 (germline): SGHNT, YYREEE (reference sequence). Deletions cut 4 bases from V and 2 bases from J, with 17 bases between. The CDR3 contains 16 residues. As DNA, the CDR3 is TGTGCCAGCAGCCCAGTGGGGCAGATGAACACAGATACGCAGTATTTT. This gives the protein CASSPVGQMNTDTQYF.

This clone has a handful of counts. V usage is TRBV6-6 and J usage is TRBJ1-1; D gene ambiguous. The CDR3 sequence is 13 residues long. The germline V gene has CDR1 MNHNY and CDR2 SVGAGI (reference sequence). V was pared by 6 bases and J by 1 base, with 9 bases between. CDR3 residues: CASSETWNTEAFF. Written as DNA, the CDR3 is TGTGCCAGCAGCGAGACCTGGAACACTGAAGCTTTCTTT.

The gene calls are TRBV10-3 and TRBJ2-2, with 10 bases lining up with TRBD1. The ends lost 7 bases at V and 1 base at J; junction bases unmatched: 3. Germline CDR1 ENHRY, CDR2 SYGVKD. This CDR3 is 15 amino acids long. CDR3 coding DNA: TGTGCCATCAAGACAGGGGGCGAGAACACCGGGGAGCTGTTTTTT. Translated, it gives CAIKTGGENTGELFF.

This chain joins TRBV5-1 and TRBJ2-5; D is possibly TRBD1 or TRBD2 (5 bases each). CDR3 length: 15 residues. Germline CDR1 SGHRS, CDR2 YFSETQ. Trimming cost V 4 bases and J 5 bases, with 18 bases left between them. This CDR3 is CASSAGTTPRETQYF. CDR3 DNA sequence: TGCGCCAGCAGCGCCGGGACCACCCCCCGGGAGACCCAGTACTTC.

The chain uses TRBV6-1 and TRBJ2-1; 7 nucleotides align to TRBD2. Germline V gene lookup returns CDR1 MNHNS and CDR2 SASEGT. V shed 5 bases and J 2 bases; nucleotides not matched to a gene: 3. The length of the CDR3 is 14 residues. The CDR3 loop reads CASSSSGAYNEQFF. CDR3 coding DNA: TGTGCCAGCAGTTCTAGCGGAGCCTACAATGAGCAGTTCTTC.

This clone has just one count. The V gene is TRBV19, the J gene TRBJ1-5; D remains unclear. CDR3 size: 13 residues. V was clipped by 5 bases and J by 4 bases, with 9 bases between them. CDR1 is LNHDA, CDR2 SQIVND, per germline (reference sequence). CDR3 DNA: TGTGCCAGTAGTCCCACGGGGAATCAGCCCCAGCATTTT. Amino acids: CASSPTGNQPQHF.

This clone is a singleton in its sample. V usage is TRBV6-1 and J usage is TRBJ1-5, with a weak D call TRBD1 (6 bases). Germline V gene lookup returns CDR1 MNHNS and CDR2 SASEGT. V dropped 4 bases and J dropped 2 bases, with 21 bases sitting between them. The CDR3 spans 18 residues. This CDR3 is CASSARDTLSFGNQPQHF. The CDR3 DNA reads as TGTGCCAGCAGTGCCCGGGACACCCTTTCGTTTGGCAATCAGCCCCAGCATTTT.

This chain joins TRBV6-5 and TRBJ2-7; tentatively, D is TRBD1 or TRBD2 (5 bases each). Trimming left V 7 bases short and J 4 bases short, with 17 bases between. This CDR3 contains 14 residues. Germline assignment: CDR1 MNHEY and CDR2 SVGAGI. CDR3 DNA sequence: TGTGCCAGCAATCTCGGACCGGGGACGTACGAGCAGTACTTC. This encodes CASNLGPGTYEQYF.

The rearrangement uses TRBV2 and TRBJ2-6; TRBD2 is a possible D gene (6 bases). The CDR3 consists of 16 residues. The ends were cut back, 2 bases at V and 2 bases at J, with 10 bases in the middle. The germline V gene encodes CDR1 SNHLY and CDR2 FYNNEI. The CDR3 spells CASSERGNTGANVLTF. Written as DNA, the CDR3 is TGTGCCAGCAGTGAACGGGGGAATACTGGGGCCAACGTCCTGACTTTC.

This chain joins TRBV4-1 and TRBJ2-7; TRBD2 matches 11 bases. Germline lookup yields CDR1 MGHRA and CDR2 YSYEKL. The CDR3 is 17 residues long. With 0 bases clipped from V and 3 bases from J, the junction kept 7 bases outside the gene matches. For the CDR3, the DNA is TGCGCCAGCAGCCAAGACGTAATGACTAGCGGGGTCTACGAGCAGTACTTC. Translated: CASSQDVMTSGVYEQYF.

J is TRBJ1-1 and V is TRBV7-6; D is unresolved. The CDR3 sequence is 15 residues long. Trimming cost V 5 bases and J 0 bases, with 13 bases left between them. The germline V gene has CDR1 SGHVS and CDR2 FNYEAQ. The CDR3 DNA follows: TGTGCCAGCAGCAAAGAACCAGGCATGAACACTGAAGCTTTCTTT. Its protein is CASSKEPGMNTEAFF.

The chain combines TRBV9 with TRBJ2-3; D not resolved. V lost 0 bases and J 6 bases, leaving 23 bases between the germline ends. The germline gives CDR1 SGDLS, CDR2 YYNGEE. The CDR3 consists of 18 residues. The CDR3 nucleotides are TGTGCCAGCAGCGTAGATATTTCCGCGACACGCCATGGGGATACGCAGTATTTT. It encodes CASSVDISATRHGDTQYF.

This chain joins TRBV7-2 and TRBJ1-5; unclear D gene. Germline-derived CDR1 and CDR2 are SGHTA and FQGNSA. This CDR3 has 13 residues. Between the trimmed V and J ends, which lost 1 base and 5 bases, there was a span of 6 bases. The CDR3 DNA follows: TGTGCCAGCAGCTTAGGTCGACATCAGCCCCAGCATTTT. This translates into CASSLGRHQPQHF.

The genes are TRBV6-1 and TRBJ2-7; the D is unclear. The CDR3 totals 14 residues. Germline V gene sequence: CDR1 MNHNS, CDR2 SASEGT. The V end was cut by 3 bases, the J end by 0 bases, with 9 bases between. In DNA form, the CDR3 reads TGTGCCAGCAGTGACCTTTCAAGCTCCTACGAGCAGTACTTC. Translating gives CASSDLSSSYEQYF.

The chain couples TRBV5-1 to TRBJ2-5, with D tentatively TRBD2 (5 bases). The CDR3 is 15 amino acids. Trimming removed 5 bases at V and 0 bases at J, with 14 bases between. Germline V gives CDR1 SGHRS, CDR2 YFSETQ. CDR3 coding DNA: TGCGCCAGCAGTTCGAGTAGAGGGTACCAAGAGACCCAGTACTTC. Its protein is CASSSSRGYQETQYF.

This sequence joins TRBV5-1 and TRBJ2-3, with D unclear. The CDR3 consists of 14 residues. Trimming took off 5 bases at V and 0 bases at J, with 10 bases between the two ends. CDR1 and CDR2 (germline): SGHRS, YFSETQ. DNA for the CDR3: TGCGCCAGCAGAAAAACAGTTAGCACAGATACGCAGTATTTT. Its translation is CASRKTVSTDTQYF.

V gene TRBV2 combines with J gene TRBJ2-5, with D perhaps matching TRBD2 (5 bases). This CDR3 comprises 14 residues. The germline V gene encodes CDR1 SNHLY and CDR2 FYNNEI. Trimming took 3 bases from V and 5 from J, leaving 13 bases between them. The CDR3 protein is CASSDKGWEETQYF. For the CDR3, the DNA is TGTGCCAGCAGTGATAAGGGATGGGAGGAGACCCAGTACTTC.

The chain couples TRBV9 to TRBJ1-6; a weak D match, TRBD1 (5 bases). This CDR3 region has 13 residues. The germline V and J ends were trimmed by 6 bases and 9 bases, with 13 bases remaining between them. Germline assignment: CDR1 SGDLS and CDR2 YYNGEE. CDR3: CASNPVGGSPLHF. The CDR3 bases are TGTGCCAGCAACCCCGTGGGGGGTTCACCCCTCCACTTT.